This section outlines one TCR beta chain sequence together with its context. Its antigen is not identified. This CDR3 is 15 amino acids long. Germline V CDR1 and CDR2: SGHTA, FQGNSA. With 5 bases removed from V and 4 bases from J, the gap between germline ends came to 17 bases. This entry belongs to a study of blood T cells in healthy people across ages. General study results and limits: Those diversity estimates obtained from one million T cells were thought to be underestimates.

In each sample, at least 6.5 million PBMCs were isolated. PCR was performed a second time for roughly 7 to 12 cycles using a sample-barcoded 5' primer and a J-beta primer mix. From each sample, at least 2.5 million paired-end reads containing CDR3 were obtained. One entry per CDR3 protein results from TCRdb running MiXCR on the 5' RACE reads. Among around 320,000 distinct CDR3 sequences, less than 30% were seen once, and the ten largest hold around 29%. The sequenced sample was blood. The chain uses TRBV7-2 and TRBJ1-2; a weak D match, TRBD1 (6 bases). The receptor comes from a woman in her seventies in good health. CDR3: CASSAQGGLVYGYTF. CDR3 DNA: TGTGCCAGCAGCGCCCAAGGGGGGCTCGTCTATGGCTACACCTTC. Based on the CDR3 plus reference TRBV7-2 and TRBJ1-2, the full variable domain is GAGVSQSPSNKVTEKGKDVELRCDPISGHTALYWYRQSLGQGLEFLIYFQGNSAPDKSGLPSDRFSAERTGGSVSTLTIQRTQQEDSAVYLCASSAQGGLVYGYTFGSGTRLTVV.